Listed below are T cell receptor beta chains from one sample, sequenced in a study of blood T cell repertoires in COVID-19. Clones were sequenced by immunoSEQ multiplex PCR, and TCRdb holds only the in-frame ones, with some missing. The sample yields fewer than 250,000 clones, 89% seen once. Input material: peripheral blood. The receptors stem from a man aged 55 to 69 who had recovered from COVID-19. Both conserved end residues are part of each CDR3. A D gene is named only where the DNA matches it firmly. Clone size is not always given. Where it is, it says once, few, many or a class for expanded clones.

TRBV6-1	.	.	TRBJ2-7	CAGSPRGDEQYF	TGTGCCGGCTCACCCCGTGGAGACGAGCAGTACTTC
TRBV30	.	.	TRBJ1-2	CAWSVNRATGTRRYGYTF	TGTGCCTGGAGTGTAAATCGGGCCACCGGGACAAGACGCTATGGCTACACCTTC
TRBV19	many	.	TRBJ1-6	CASSTDRQTPPLHF	TGTGCCAGTAGTACTGACAGGCAGACACCCCCCCTCCACTTT
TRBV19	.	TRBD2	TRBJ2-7	CASSIVAGPYEQYF	TGTGCCAGTAGTATCGTAGCGGGCCCCTACGAGCAGTACTTC
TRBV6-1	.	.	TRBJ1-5	CASREARDQPQHF	TGTGCCAGCAGGGAAGCGAGGGATCAGCCCCAGCATTTT
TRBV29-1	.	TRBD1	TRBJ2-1	CSVTRGTGSYNEQFF	TGCAGCGTCACGCGCGGGACAGGCTCCTACAATGAGCAGTTCTTC
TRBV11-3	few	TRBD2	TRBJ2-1	CASSRGLAVDEQFF	TGTGCCAGCAGCAGGGGACTAGCAGTGGATGAGCAGTTCTTC
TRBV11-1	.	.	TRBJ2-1	CASSLAGLPYNEQFF	TGTGCCAGCAGCTTAGCGGGACTTCCTTACAATGAGCAGTTCTTC
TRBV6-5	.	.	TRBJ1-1	CASSYRAGETEAFF	TGTGCCAGCAGTTACAGGGCAGGGGAAACTGAAGCTTTCTTT
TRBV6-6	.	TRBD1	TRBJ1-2	CASSYSAGGNYGYTF	TGTGCCAGCAGTTACTCTGCAGGGGGAAACTATGGCTACACCTTC
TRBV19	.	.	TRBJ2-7	CASSDRVPYEQYF	TGTGCCAGTAGTGATCGGGTCCCCTACGAGCAGTACTTC
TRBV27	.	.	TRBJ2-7	CASSLEHPYEQYF	TGTGCCAGCAGTTTAGAACACCCCTACGAGCAGTACTTC
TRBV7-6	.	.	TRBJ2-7	CASSRVLDLSYEQYF	TGTGCCAGCAGCCGCGTACTAGACCTATCCTACGAGCAGTACTTC
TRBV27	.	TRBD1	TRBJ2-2	CATKGSGTANTGELFF	TGTGCCACTAAAGGGTCCGGGACAGCGAACACCGGGGAGCTGTTTTTT
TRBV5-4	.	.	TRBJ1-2	CASSLQGNYGYTF	TGTGCCAGCAGCTTACAGGGTAACTATGGCTACACCTTC
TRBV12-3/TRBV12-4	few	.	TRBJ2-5	CASSFSGKETQYF	TGTGCCAGCAGTTTTTCAGGGAAAGAGACCCAGTACTTC
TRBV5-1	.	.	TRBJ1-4	CASNTGYSTNEKLFF	TGCGCCAGCAATACAGGGTATTCAACTAATGAAAAACTGTTTTTT
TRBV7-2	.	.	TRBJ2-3	CASSTQSSGLGDTQYF	TGTGCCAGCAGCACCCAATCCAGCGGGTTGGGAGATACGCAGTATTTT
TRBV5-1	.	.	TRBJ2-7	CASSLDRAYEQYF	TGCGCCAGCAGCTTGGACAGAGCCTACGAGCAGTACTTC
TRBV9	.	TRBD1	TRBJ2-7	CASSVRDSSYEQYF	TGTGCCAGCAGCGTCCGGGACAGCTCCTACGAGCAGTACTTC
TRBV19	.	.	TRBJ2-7	CASSIGAGTPISYEQYF	TGTGCCAGTAGTATCGGGGCAGGGACACCCATCTCCTACGAGCAGTACTTC
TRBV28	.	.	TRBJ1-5	CASSFGMGFQPQHF	TGTGCCAGCAGTTTCGGGATGGGCTTTCAGCCCCAGCATTTT
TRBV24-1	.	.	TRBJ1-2	CATSDRDKNYGYTF	TGTGCCACCAGTGACCGGGACAAGAACTATGGCTACACCTTC
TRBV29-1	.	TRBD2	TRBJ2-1	CSVVGTSGMGEQFF	TGCAGCGTGGTCGGGACTAGCGGGATGGGTGAGCAGTTCTTC
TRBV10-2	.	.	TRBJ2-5	CATSAKETQYF	TGCGCCACTAGCGCTAAAGAGACCCAGTACTTC
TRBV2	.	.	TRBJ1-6	CASSDLGGTIYNSPLHF	TGTGCCAGCAGTGATCTTGGAGGGACTATCTATAATTCACCCCTCCACTTT
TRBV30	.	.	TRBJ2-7	CAWTGGVEQYF	TGTGCCTGGACTGGAGGGGTTGAGCAGTACTTC
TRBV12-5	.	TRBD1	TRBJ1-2	CASAMTGNYGYTF	TGTGCTAGTGCCATGACAGGGAATTATGGCTACACCTTC
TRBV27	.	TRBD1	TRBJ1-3	CASSAPIPGQGYSGNTIYF	TGTGCCAGCAGTGCTCCCATACCGGGACAGGGATATTCTGGAAACACCATATATTTT